These T cell receptor beta chains were read from a single sample in a study of CD8 T cells in ankylosing spondylitis. Each CDR3 protein is one row after TCRdb ran MiXCR on the 5' RACE reads. This sample yields approximately 150,000 distinct CDR3 sequences, of which approximately 44% are seen a single time; roughly 15% belongs to the top ten. Input material: synovial fluid, either unsorted or a sorted T cell fraction (not recorded which). Receptors were obtained from a male donor with ankylosing spondylitis. Each CDR3 is given with its conserved first and last residue. A D gene is named only where the DNA matches it firmly. A clone size is listed for some rows: how often the clone was seen (once, few, many), or a class if it is expanded.

-	TRBV7-9	TRBJ1-2	-	TGTGCCAGCAGCTTAGCCGAAACAGGAGCTAACTATGGCTACACCTTC	CASSLAETGANYGYTF
-	TRBV24-1	TRBJ2-2	TRBD2	TGTGCCTCCTCAGCGGGAGCTTTTTCCGGACCGGTTCTCATTACCGGGGAGCTGTTTTTT	CASSAGAFSGPVLITGELFF
-	TRBV2	TRBJ1-5	TRBD1	TGTGCCAGCGGGGGGACAGAATCGAATAGAGGGCAGCCCCAGCATTTT	CASGGTESNRGQPQHF
-	TRBV13	TRBJ2-5	TRBD1	TGTGCCAGCAGCGGGTGGGACAGGAACCAAGAGACCCAGTACTTC	CASSGWDRNQETQYF
-	TRBV12-3/TRBV12-4	TRBJ2-5	-	TGTGCCAGCAGCAACGGGGAGCGGCCGACTCAAGAGACCCAGTACTTC	CASSNGERPTQETQYF
many	TRBV6-1	TRBJ2-1	TRBD2	TGTGCCAGCTCGGGGGGGGGTACTTACAATGAGCAGTTCTTC	CASSGGGTYNEQFF
-	TRBV20-1	TRBJ2-7	-	TGCAGTGCGGATCTGGGGATGGGTCGCTACGAGCAGTACTTC	CSADLGMGRYEQYF
-	TRBV7-8	TRBJ2-2	-	TGTGCCAGCAGCTTAGCTAGGCAGCCGGAGCTGTTTTTT	CASSLARQPELFF
many	TRBV6-1	TRBJ2-5	-	TGTGCCAGCACTGATAGGGAACAAGAGACCCAGTACTTC	CASTDREQETQYF
-	TRBV15	TRBJ2-6	TRBD2	TGTGCCACCGGGGCACTAGCGGGATCACTCTCTGGGGCCAACGTCCTGACTTTC	CATGALAGSLSGANVLTF
-	TRBV28	TRBJ2-3	TRBD2	TGTGCCAGCAGTTTCTCGACTAGCGGGAGTTTCACAGATACGCAGTATTTT	CASSFSTSGSFTDTQYF
many	TRBV5-1	TRBJ2-7	-	TGCGCCAGCAGCCCAGGGCAGGGAGTCGACGAGCAGTACTTC	CASSPGQGVDEQYF
-	TRBV29-1	TRBJ2-5	TRBD1	TGCAGCGTTATATACCCCACGGGCAGGGGGCTCCGGGAGACCCAGTACTTC	CSVIYPTGRGLRETQYF
-	TRBV7-9	TRBJ2-7	TRBD1	TGTGCCAGCAGCTCTATAGGGGGCCACGAGCAGTACTTC	CASSSIGGHEQYF
-	TRBV12-3/TRBV12-4	TRBJ2-1	-	TGTGCCAGCAGGTCGAACCCCGGGACTGAATACAATGAGCAGTTCTTC	CASRSNPGTEYNEQFF
-	TRBV11-2	TRBJ2-4	TRBD2	TGTGCCAGCAGCTTAGAGTGGGGGACTAGAAACATTCAGTACTTC	CASSLEWGTRNIQYF
many	TRBV6-2/TRBV6-3	TRBJ2-2	-	TGTGCCAGCAGTTACGGGGCAGACACGACCGGGGAGCTGTTTTTT	CASSYGADTTGELFF
-	TRBV6-2/TRBV6-3	TRBJ2-1	-	TGTGCCAGCAGTTACGTCTACTTGACGTACAATGAGCAGTTCTTC	CASSYVYLTYNEQFF
once	TRBV29-1	TRBJ2-7	-	TGCAGCGTTGTACAAAAGCCCCGGAACAGCTACGAGCAGTACTTC	CSVVQKPRNSYEQYF
-	TRBV7-9	TRBJ2-3	-	TGTGCCAGCAGCCCTCGGACAGGCACAGATACGCAGTATTTT	CASSPRTGTDTQYF
-	TRBV6-1	TRBJ2-6	-	TGTGCCAGCAGTGGGACAGTAATCTCTGGGGCCAACGTCCTGACTTTC	CASSGTVISGANVLTF
-	TRBV29-1	TRBJ2-1	TRBD2	TGCAGCGCCCTCAAGGCTAGCGGGAGTCCGAGGTACAATGAGCAGTTCTTC	CSALKASGSPRYNEQFF
many	TRBV6-1	TRBJ2-1	-	TGTGCCAGCAGTCCGCGGGACGGAGAGGGCAATGAGCAGTTCTTC	CASSPRDGEGNEQFF
few	TRBV12-3/TRBV12-4	TRBJ2-2	-	TGTGCCAGCAGTTTTTTGACCCCCCGTGGGACCGGGGAGCTGTTTTTT	CASSFLTPRGTGELFF
-	TRBV27	TRBJ2-7	TRBD2	TGTGCCAGCAGTTACTCGACTAGCGGGAGGGCCGAGCAGTACTTC	CASSYSTSGRAEQYF
-	TRBV7-9	TRBJ2-7	-	TGTGCCAGCAGCTTATGGGGACGGGCTAGCAGTCCCTACGAGCAGTACTTC	CASSLWGRASSPYEQYF
-	TRBV6-1	TRBJ2-4	TRBD2	TGTGCCACCAGCGAACTAGCGGGTACCAACATTCAGTACTTC	CATSELAGTNIQYF
once	TRBV4-1	TRBJ2-1	TRBD1	TGCGCCAGCAGCCAAGCAGACAGGGCTCTGTACAATGAGCAGTTCTTC	CASSQADRALYNEQFF
few	TRBV6-2/TRBV6-3	TRBJ2-7	TRBD2	TGTGCCAGCAGTTACTCCACCTCTAGGCGGGAGGCCTCTCTAGACTACGAGCAGTACTTC	CASSYSTSRREASLDYEQYF